The TCR beta chain under discussion was sequenced for a study of CD8 T cells in ankylosing spondylitis. About this clonotype itself: Its antigen is not identified.

This CDR3 region has 14 residues. Trimming cost V 1 base and J 4 bases; bases outside gene matches: 2. From germline, CDR1 is SGHRS and CDR2 YFSETQ. Broader study findings: There was reportedly significant enrichment of clones that were disease-linked in matched ankylosing spondylitis synovial fluid.

TCRdb analysed the 5' RACE reads with MiXCR anew, one entry per CDR3 protein. The sample lists about 27,000 distinct CDR3 sequences, roughly 7.9% occurring once. This TCR was recovered from a male donor with ankylosing spondylitis or in good health (not recorded which). The V gene is TRBV5-1, the J gene TRBJ2-1, with 7 bases fitting TRBD2. The sequenced sample was blood. CDR3 in amino acids: CASSLPAGYNEQFF. CDR3 coding DNA: TGCGCCAGCAGCTTGCCAGCGGGGTACAATGAGCAGTTCTTC.